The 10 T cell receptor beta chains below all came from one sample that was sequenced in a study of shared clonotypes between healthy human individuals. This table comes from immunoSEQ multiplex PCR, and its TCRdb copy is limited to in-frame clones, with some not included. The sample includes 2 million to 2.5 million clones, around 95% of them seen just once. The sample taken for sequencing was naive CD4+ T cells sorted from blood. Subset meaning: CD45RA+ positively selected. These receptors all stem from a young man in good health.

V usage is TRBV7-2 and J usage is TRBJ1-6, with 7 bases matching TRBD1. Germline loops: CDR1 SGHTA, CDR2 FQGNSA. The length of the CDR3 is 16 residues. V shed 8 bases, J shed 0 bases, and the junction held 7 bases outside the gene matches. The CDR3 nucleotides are TGTGCCAGCTCCGACCCAGGGGGCTCCTATAATTCACCCCTCCACTTT. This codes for CASSDPGGSYNSPLHF.

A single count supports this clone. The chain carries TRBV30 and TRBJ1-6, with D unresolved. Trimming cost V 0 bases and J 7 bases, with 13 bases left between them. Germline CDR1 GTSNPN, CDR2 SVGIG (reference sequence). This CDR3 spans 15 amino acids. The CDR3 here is CAWSVSMAGNSPLHF. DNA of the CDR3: TGTGCCTGGAGTGTGTCGATGGCCGGGAATTCACCCCTCCACTTT.

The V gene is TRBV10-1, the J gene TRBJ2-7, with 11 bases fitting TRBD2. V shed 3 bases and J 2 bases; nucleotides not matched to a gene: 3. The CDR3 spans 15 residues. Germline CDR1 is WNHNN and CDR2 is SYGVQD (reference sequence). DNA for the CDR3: TGCGCCAGCAGTGATTCACTAGCGGGAGCCTACGAGCAGTACTTC. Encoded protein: CASSDSLAGAYEQYF.

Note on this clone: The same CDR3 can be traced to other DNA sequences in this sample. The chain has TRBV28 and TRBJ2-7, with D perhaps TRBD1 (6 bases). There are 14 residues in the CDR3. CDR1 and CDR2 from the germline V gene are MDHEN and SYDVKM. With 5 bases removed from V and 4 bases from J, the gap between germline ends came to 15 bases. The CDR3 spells CASSSLDRRYEQYF. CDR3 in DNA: TGTGCCAGCAGTAGCCTCGACAGGCGGTACGAGCAGTACTTC.

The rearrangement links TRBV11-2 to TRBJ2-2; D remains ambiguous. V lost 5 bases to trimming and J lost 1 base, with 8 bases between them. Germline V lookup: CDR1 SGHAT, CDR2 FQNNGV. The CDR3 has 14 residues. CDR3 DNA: TGTGCCAGCAGCCCACACATGAACACCGGGGAGCTGTTTTTT. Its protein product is CASSPHMNTGELFF.

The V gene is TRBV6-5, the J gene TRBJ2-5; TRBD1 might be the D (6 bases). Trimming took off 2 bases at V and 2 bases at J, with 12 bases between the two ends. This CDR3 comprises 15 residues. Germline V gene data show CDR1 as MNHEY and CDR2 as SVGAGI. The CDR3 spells CASSYGGWGQETQYF. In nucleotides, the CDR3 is TGTGCCAGCAGTTACGGGGGCTGGGGACAAGAGACCCAGTACTTC.

DNA of the CDR3: TGTGCCAGCAGCCGCCAGACTAGCGGGGGGGCCGCAGATACGCAGTATTTT. Residues: CASSRQTSGGAADTQYF. The chain recombines TRBV7-9 with TRBJ2-3, with 14 bases lining up with TRBD2. Trimming at V came to 5 bases and at J to 4 bases, leaving 8 bases not matched to a gene. The CDR3 runs to 17 residues. CDR1 and CDR2 (germline): SEHNR, FQNEAQ (reference sequence).

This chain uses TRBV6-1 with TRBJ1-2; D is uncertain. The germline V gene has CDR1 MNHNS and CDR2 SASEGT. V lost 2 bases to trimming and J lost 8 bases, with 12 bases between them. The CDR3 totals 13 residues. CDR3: CASSEREFTGYTF. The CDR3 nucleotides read TGTGCCAGCAGTGAACGGGAGTTCACCGGCTACACCTTC.

The CDR3 protein is CASSYSTEGNYGYTF. The CDR3 DNA reads TGTGCCAGCAGTTACTCGACCGAGGGGAACTATGGCTACACCTTC. V gene TRBV6-5 combines with J gene TRBJ1-2; D is possibly TRBD1 (5 bases). The CDR3 has 15 amino acids. CDR1 and CDR2 (germline): MNHEY, SVGAGI. V was cut by 0 bases and J by 2 bases, with 10 bases left in between.

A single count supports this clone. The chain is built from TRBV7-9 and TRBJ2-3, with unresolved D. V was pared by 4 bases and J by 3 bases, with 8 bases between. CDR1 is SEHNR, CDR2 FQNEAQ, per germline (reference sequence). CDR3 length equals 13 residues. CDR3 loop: CASSSVRTDTQYF. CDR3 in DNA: TGTGCCAGCAGCTCGGTGAGGACAGATACGCAGTATTTT.